Following are 2 T cell receptor beta chains from one sample sequenced in a study of spatial heterogeneity in lung cancer. Documented time point: blood at routine non-recurrence follow-up after resection. TCRdb itself ran the 5' RACE reads through MiXCR, one entry per CDR3 protein. This repertoire shows around 98,000 distinct CDR3 sequences, roughly a fifth found once; its top ten account for around a fifth. The sample in question was PBMCs, obtained at follow-up. All receptors come from a male donor with early-stage non-small cell lung cancer.

The chain recombines TRBV6-1 with TRBJ1-5; no definite D call. In germline, CDR1 is MNHNS, CDR2 SASEGT. V lost 4 bases, J lost 0 bases, and 7 bases lay in between. This CDR3 has 14 residues. The CDR3 reads CASSAEVSNQPQHF. The CDR3 nucleotides are TGTGCCAGCAGTGCGGAGGTTAGCAATCAGCCCCAGCATTTT.

The rearrangement uses TRBV3-1 and TRBJ1-3; D is undetermined. The CDR3 loop spans 19 amino acids. The V gene lost 0 bases and the J gene lost 1 base, with 19 bases spanning the gap. The germline V gene has CDR1 LGHDT and CDR2 YNNKEL (reference sequence). The CDR3 here is CASSQDPARPFSSGNTIYF. Here the CDR3 DNA reads TGTGCCAGCAGCCAAGACCCGGCCAGGCCGTTTTCGTCTGGAAACACCATATATTTT. The full variable domain, in which reference TRBV3-1 and TRBJ1-3 provide the parts outside the CDR3, is DTAVSQTPKYLVTQMGNDKSIKCEQNLGHDTMYWYKQDSKKFLKIMFSYNNKELIINETVPNRFSPKSPDKAHLNLHINSLELGDSAVYFCASSQDPARPFSSGNTIYFGEGSWLTVV.